The 20 T cell receptor beta chains listed next were all sequenced from one sample in a study of beta chain features in type 1 diabetes. Reverse transcription of all isolated RNA meant that expressed TCRB transcripts were sequenced. Only in-frame clones appear in the TCRdb table, and some are missing; sequencing was by immunoSEQ multiplex PCR. Of under 400,000 clones listed, around 13% are singletons. Specimen: naive CD4+ T cells from blood. All receptors come from a man aged 18 to 30 in good health.

Only a few counts were recorded for this clone. This rearrangement joins TRBV29-1 to TRBJ1-1; TRBD1 agrees at 9 bases. Unmatched junction bases numbered 14, after V lost 6 bases and J lost 6 bases. This CDR3 has 15 amino acids. Germline V gene lookup returns CDR1 SQVTM and CDR2 ANQGSEA. Here the CDR3 reads CSVLGTGTGSAEAFF. The DNA for the CDR3 is TGCAGCGTCTTAGGGACCGGGACAGGGAGTGCTGAAGCTTTCTTT.

This clone was counted between two and nine times. CDR3 loop: CSVTAPTGEAFF. The CDR3 DNA reads as TGCAGCGTTACTGCCCCGACGGGTGAAGCTTTCTTT. The rearrangement uses TRBV29-1 and TRBJ1-1, with no clear D. The length of the CDR3 is 12 residues. Trimming stripped 5 bases from V and 7 bases from J, with 14 bases between. CDR1 and CDR2 (germline): SQVTM, ANQGSEA.

This clone has more than one count but fewer than ten. The chain employs TRBV5-8 and TRBJ2-7, with 7 nucleotides matching TRBD2. Germline loops: CDR1 SGHTS, CDR2 YDEGEE. V shed 2 bases and J 7 bases; nucleotides not matched to a gene: 12. The CDR3 has 15 amino acids. The DNA for the CDR3 is TGTGCCAGCAGCTTCAGTCTTGCGGGAGTAGGGGAGCAGTACTTC. Translated, it gives CASSFSLAGVGEQYF.

The chain employs TRBV9 and TRBJ1-6, with D perhaps matching TRBD1 (6 bases). Germline loops: CDR1 SGDLS, CDR2 YYNGEE. The CDR3 is made up of 17 amino acids. With 0 bases removed from V and 7 bases from J, the gap between germline ends came to 17 bases. The CDR3 reads CASSVAAGAQGNSPLHF. The CDR3 nucleotides are TGTGCCAGCAGCGTAGCCGCAGGGGCGCAGGGGAATTCACCCCTCCACTTT.

This sequence joins TRBV2 and TRBJ2-1; 11 bases are a match to TRBD2. V lost 6 bases to trimming and J lost 1 base; unmatched junction nucleotides: 8. The CDR3 totals 17 residues. Per germline, CDR1 SNHLY and CDR2 FYNNEI. CDR3 residues: CASRRVGLADSYNEQFF. CDR3 sequence (DNA): TGTGCCAGCAGGCGTGTGGGACTAGCGGATTCCTACAATGAGCAGTTCTTC.

This clone has a handful of counts. At one end, the junction sequence differs from germline, possibly due to a read error. The gene calls are TRBV10-3 and TRBJ2-7; D remains unclear. The V gene's germline CDR1 is ENHRY and CDR2 SYGVKD. The CDR3 runs 12 residues. CDR3 sequence reads: CASSPGSYEQYF. The CDR3, as DNA: TGTGCCAGCAGTCCAGGCTCCTACGAGCAGTACTTC.

V usage is TRBV4-3 and J usage is TRBJ2-4, with D perhaps TRBD2 (6 bases). V dropped 0 bases and J dropped 0 bases, with 18 bases sitting between them. CDR1 and CDR2 (germline): LGHNA, YSLEER. The CDR3 runs to 19 residues. The CDR3 sequence: CASSQEDGGWGLAKNIQYF. The CDR3 nucleotides are TGCGCCAGCAGCCAAGAGGACGGGGGATGGGGGTTAGCCAAAAACATTCAGTACTTC.

In DNA, the CDR3 is TGTGCCAGCAGTGAGAATCCGACTGCTGAGAATCAGCCCCAGCATTTT. Its translation: CASSENPTAENQPQHF. V is TRBV2 and J is TRBJ1-5; D remains unclear. Germline loops: CDR1 SNHLY, CDR2 FYNNEI. Trimming removed 3 bases from V and 4 bases from J, with 16 bases in between. There are 16 residues in the CDR3.

This clone was seen a handful of times. The genes are TRBV30 and TRBJ2-1, with 9 bases identical to TRBD2. The J segment lost 4 bases and the V segment lost 5 bases, leaving 12 bases of the junction unmatched. The CDR3 sequence is 16 residues long. Germline loops: CDR1 GTSNPN, CDR2 SVGIG (reference sequence). CDR3 bases: TGTGCCTGGGGGGCTCTCCTAGCGGGGAGTTACAATGAGCAGTTCTTC. It translates to CAWGALLAGSYNEQFF. Filled out from reference TRBV30 and TRBJ2-1, the complete variable domain reads SQTIHQWPATLVQPVGSPLSLECTVEGTSNPNLYWYRQAAGRGLQLLFYSVGIGQISSEVPQNLSASRPQDRQFILSSKKLLLSDSGFYLCAWGALLAGSYNEQFFGPGTRLTVL.

In this sample, this clone turned up a few times. V and J are TRBV9 and TRBJ1-2; D is undetermined. Germline assignment: CDR1 SGDLS and CDR2 YYNGEE. Trimming stripped 4 bases from V and 12 bases from J, with 22 bases between. The CDR3 totals 14 residues. In DNA form, the CDR3 reads TGTGCCAGCAGCCTGCAACTAGATGCTGGTTCGCACACCTTC. Translating it yields CASSLQLDAGSHTF.

This chain uses TRBV29-1 with TRBJ1-2; D may be TRBD1 (5 bases). V was shortened by 5 bases and J by 4 bases, with 17 bases between the two germline ends. CDR1 is SQVTM, CDR2 ANQGSEA, per germline. The CDR3 sequence is 14 residues long. The DNA of the CDR3 is TGCAGCGTTTCTGGGTTCAGGGAAACCTATGGCTACACCTTC. Protein product: CSVSGFRETYGYTF.

This clone was observed a handful of times. The chain is built from TRBV28 and TRBJ1-2, with 7 bases identical to TRBD1. Looked up from germline, CDR1 is MDHEN and CDR2 is SYDVKM. V lost 4 bases to trimming and J lost 2 bases; unmatched junction nucleotides: 7. The CDR3 is made up of 15 amino acids. The DNA for the CDR3 is TGTGCCAGCAGTTCTCCGACAGGGCCGAACTATGGCTACACCTTC. This sequence encodes CASSSPTGPNYGYTF.

This clone appeared a few times. The chain recombines TRBV9 with TRBJ2-5, with D possibly being TRBD1 (6 bases). This CDR3 has 15 amino acids. V lost 0 bases and J 3 bases, leaving 12 bases between the germline ends. Germline CDR1 SGDLS, CDR2 YYNGEE. The CDR3: CASSVGGPGEETQYF. The CDR3 DNA sequence: TGTGCCAGCAGCGTAGGCGGGCCAGGGGAAGAGACCCAGTACTTC. The variable domain in full, completed from reference TRBV9 and TRBJ2-5, reads DSGVTQTPKHLITATGQRVTLRCSPRSGDLSVYWYQQSLDQGLQFLIQYYNGEERAKGNILERFSAQQFPDLHSELNLSSLELGDSALYFCASSVGGPGEETQYFGPGTRLLVL.

The chain couples TRBV7-9 to TRBJ1-4; D is ambiguous. The CDR3 covers 15 residues. Trimming took 2 bases from V and 4 from J, leaving 11 bases between them. The germline gives CDR1 SEHNR, CDR2 FQNEAQ (reference sequence). The CDR3 is CASSLTRRDNEKLFF. DNA of the CDR3: TGTGCCAGCAGCTTAACGCGGAGGGATAATGAAAAACTGTTTTTT.

J is TRBJ2-1 and V is TRBV5-1, with D maybe TRBD2 (5 bases). Per the germline V gene, CDR1 is SGHRS and CDR2 is YFSETQ. The CDR3 runs to 15 residues. V shed 0 bases and J shed 7 bases, with 14 bases lying between them. The CDR3 DNA reads TGCGCCAGCAGCTTGGCACAAGGCGGGCCTAATGAGCAGTTCTTC. Its protein is CASSLAQGGPNEQFF.

This chain joins TRBV28 and TRBJ1-2; TRBD1 aligns across 8 bases. J lost 7 bases, V lost 7 bases, and 5 bases had no gene match. Germline CDR1 and CDR2: MDHEN and SYDVKM. The length of the CDR3 is 12 residues. CDR3 coding DNA: TGTGCCAGCACCCGGACAGGGTTTGGCTACACCTTC. Translated, it gives CASTRTGFGYTF.

This clone was counted a few times. V usage is TRBV5-4 and J usage is TRBJ2-5; 8 bases map to TRBD2. Trimming at V came to 1 base and at J to 4 bases, leaving 3 bases not matched to a gene. This CDR3 has 14 residues. Germline V lookup: CDR1 SGHNT, CDR2 YYREEE (reference sequence). The CDR3 DNA is TGTGCCAGCAGCTTGCCGGGGGGGCCAGAGACCCAGTACTTC. Protein: CASSLPGGPETQYF.

The table lists this clone with a few counts. V is TRBV25-1 and J is TRBJ1-1; D might be TRBD1 (5 bases). CDR3 length: 13 amino acids. Trimming removed 5 bases from V and 5 bases from J, with 12 bases in between. Germline V gene sequence: CDR1 MGHDK, CDR2 SYGVNS. The chain's CDR3 is CASSRGLGTEAFF. The CDR3 coding sequence is TGTGCCAGCAGTAGGGGCCTGGGGACTGAAGCTTTCTTT.

The chain uses TRBV6-5 and TRBJ1-4; 9 bases map to TRBD1. Unmatched junction bases numbered 1, after V lost 6 bases and J lost 5 bases. From germline, CDR1 is MNHEY and CDR2 SVGAGI. The CDR3 has 13 amino acids. CDR3 sequence (DNA): TGTGCCAGCAGGGACAGGGGAAATGAAAAACTGTTTTTT. It specifies CASRDRGNEKLFF.

In this sample, this clone turned up a few times. The V and J genes are TRBV7-9 and TRBJ1-1; the D gene is possibly TRBD1 (6 bases). Germline CDR1 is SEHNR and CDR2 is FQNEAQ (reference sequence). With 5 bases removed from V and 3 bases from J, the gap between germline ends came to 19 bases. The CDR3 is made up of 16 amino acids. The CDR3 sequence is CASSPHGGAEDTEAFF. The CDR3 DNA is TGTGCCAGCAGCCCCCACGGGGGGGCGGAAGACACTGAAGCTTTCTTT.